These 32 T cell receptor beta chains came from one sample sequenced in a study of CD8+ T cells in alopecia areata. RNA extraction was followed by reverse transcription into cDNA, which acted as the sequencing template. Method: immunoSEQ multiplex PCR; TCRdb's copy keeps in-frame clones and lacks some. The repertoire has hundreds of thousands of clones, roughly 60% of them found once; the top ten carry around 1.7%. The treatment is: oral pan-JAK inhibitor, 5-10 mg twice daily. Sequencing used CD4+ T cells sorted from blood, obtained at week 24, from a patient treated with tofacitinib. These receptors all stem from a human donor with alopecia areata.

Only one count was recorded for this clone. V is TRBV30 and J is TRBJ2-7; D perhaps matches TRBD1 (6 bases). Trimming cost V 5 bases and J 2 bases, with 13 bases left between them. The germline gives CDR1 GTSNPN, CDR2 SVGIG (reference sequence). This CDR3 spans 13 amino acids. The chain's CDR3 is CAWGGQPTYEQYF. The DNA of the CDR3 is TGTGCCTGGGGAGGACAGCCTACCTACGAGCAGTACTTC.

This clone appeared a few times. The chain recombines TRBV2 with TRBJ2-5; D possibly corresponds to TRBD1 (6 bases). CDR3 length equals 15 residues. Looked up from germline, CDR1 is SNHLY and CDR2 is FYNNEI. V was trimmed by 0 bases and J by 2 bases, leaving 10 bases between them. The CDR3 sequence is CASSEARTVQETQYF. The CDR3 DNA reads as TGTGCCAGCAGTGAAGCCCGGACAGTACAAGAGACCCAGTACTTC.

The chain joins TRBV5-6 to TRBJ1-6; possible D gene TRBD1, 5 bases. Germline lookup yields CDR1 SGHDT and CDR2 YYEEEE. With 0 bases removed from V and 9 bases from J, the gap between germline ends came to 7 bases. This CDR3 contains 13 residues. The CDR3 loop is CASSLERGSPLHF. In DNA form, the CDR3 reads TGTGCCAGCAGCTTGGAAAGGGGTTCACCCCTCCACTTT.

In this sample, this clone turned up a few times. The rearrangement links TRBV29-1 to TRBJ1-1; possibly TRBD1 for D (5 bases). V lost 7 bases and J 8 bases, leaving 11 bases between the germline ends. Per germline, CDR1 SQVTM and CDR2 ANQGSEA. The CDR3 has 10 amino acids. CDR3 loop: CSGRQLEAFF. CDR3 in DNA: TGCAGCGGACGACAGTTAGAAGCTTTCTTT.

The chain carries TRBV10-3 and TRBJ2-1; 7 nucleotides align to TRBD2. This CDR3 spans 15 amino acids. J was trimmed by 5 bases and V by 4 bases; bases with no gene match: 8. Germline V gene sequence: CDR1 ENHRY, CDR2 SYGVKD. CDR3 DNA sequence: TGTGCCATCAGTGGCCGCGGGGGATTCGACAATGAGCAGTTCTTC. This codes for CAISGRGGFDNEQFF.

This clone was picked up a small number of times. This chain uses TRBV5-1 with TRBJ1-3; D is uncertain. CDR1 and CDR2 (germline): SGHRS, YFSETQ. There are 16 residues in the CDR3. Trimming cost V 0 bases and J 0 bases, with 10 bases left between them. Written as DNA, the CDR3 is TGCGCCAGCAGCTTGGAGGCCGGGCACTCTGGAAACACCATATATTTT. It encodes CASSLEAGHSGNTIYF.

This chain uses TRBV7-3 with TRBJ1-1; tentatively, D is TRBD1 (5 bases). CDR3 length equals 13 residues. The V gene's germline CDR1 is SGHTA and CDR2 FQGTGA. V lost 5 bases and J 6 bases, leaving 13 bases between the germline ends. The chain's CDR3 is CASSLSAGAEAFF. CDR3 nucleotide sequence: TGTGCCAGCAGCCTATCCGCGGGGGCTGAAGCTTTCTTT.

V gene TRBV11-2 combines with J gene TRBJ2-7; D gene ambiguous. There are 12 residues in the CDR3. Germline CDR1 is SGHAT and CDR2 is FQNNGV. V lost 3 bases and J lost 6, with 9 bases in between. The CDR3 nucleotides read TGTGCCAGCAGCTTGGACGTCCTCGAGCAGTACTTC. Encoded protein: CASSLDVLEQYF.

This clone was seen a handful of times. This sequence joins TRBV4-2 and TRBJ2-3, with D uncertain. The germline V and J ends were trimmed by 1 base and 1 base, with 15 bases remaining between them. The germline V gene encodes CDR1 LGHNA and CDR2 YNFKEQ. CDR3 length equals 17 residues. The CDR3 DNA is TGTGCCAGCAGCCAAGGAAATGTCGCGGCTGGCACAGATACGCAGTATTTT. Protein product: CASSQGNVAAGTDTQYF.

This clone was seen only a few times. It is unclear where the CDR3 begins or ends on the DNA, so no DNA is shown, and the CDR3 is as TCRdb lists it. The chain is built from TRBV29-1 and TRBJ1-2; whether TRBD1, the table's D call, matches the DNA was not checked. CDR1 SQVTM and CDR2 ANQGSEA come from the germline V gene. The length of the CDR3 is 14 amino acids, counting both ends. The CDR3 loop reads CSVGPGQPIYGYTF.

The CDR3 loop is CASSQAGRALIGELFF. The DNA of the CDR3 is TGCGCCAGCAGCCAAGCGGGCAGGGCCCTGATCGGGGAGCTGTTTTTT. The J gene is TRBJ2-2, the V gene TRBV4-3; D is possibly TRBD1 (5 bases). The length of the CDR3 is 16 residues. The germline V gene encodes CDR1 LGHNA and CDR2 YSLEER. V was shortened by 1 base and J by 7 bases, with 16 bases between the two germline ends.

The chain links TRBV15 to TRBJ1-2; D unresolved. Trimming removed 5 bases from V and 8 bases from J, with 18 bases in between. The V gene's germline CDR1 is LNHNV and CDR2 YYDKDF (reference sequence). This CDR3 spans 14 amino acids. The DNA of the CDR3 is TGTGCCACCAGCGCCGAGTCCGGGCCGCGGGGCTACACCTTC. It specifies CATSAESGPRGYTF.

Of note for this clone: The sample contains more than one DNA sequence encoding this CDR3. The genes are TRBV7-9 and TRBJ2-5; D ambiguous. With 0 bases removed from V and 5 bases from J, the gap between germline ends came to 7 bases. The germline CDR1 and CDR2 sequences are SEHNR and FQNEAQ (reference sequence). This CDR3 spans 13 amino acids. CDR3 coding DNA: TGTGCCAGCAGCTTAGCGGGTGGTGAGACCCAGTACTTC. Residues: CASSLAGGETQYF.

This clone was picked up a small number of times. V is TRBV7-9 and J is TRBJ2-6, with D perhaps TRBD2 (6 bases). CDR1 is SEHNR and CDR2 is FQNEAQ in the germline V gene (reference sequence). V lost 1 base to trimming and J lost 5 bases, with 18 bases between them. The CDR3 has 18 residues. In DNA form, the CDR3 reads TGTGCCAGCAGCTTAGGAGCGGGCAGACGTATTCGGGCCAACGTCCTGACTTTC. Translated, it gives CASSLGAGRRIRANVLTF.

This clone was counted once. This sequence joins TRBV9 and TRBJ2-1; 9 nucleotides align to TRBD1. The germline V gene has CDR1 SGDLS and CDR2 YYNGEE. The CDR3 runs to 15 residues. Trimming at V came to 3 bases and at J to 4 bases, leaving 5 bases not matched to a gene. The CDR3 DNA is TGTGCCAGCAGCGCCCGGGACAGGGCTTACAATGAGCAGTTCTTC. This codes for CASSARDRAYNEQFF.

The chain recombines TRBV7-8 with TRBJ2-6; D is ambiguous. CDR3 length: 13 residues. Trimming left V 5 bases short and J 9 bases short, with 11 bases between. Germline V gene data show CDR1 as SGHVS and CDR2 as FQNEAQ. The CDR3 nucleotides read TGTGCCAGCAGCCCCCATCTCCTCAACGTCCTGACTTTC. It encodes CASSPHLLNVLTF.

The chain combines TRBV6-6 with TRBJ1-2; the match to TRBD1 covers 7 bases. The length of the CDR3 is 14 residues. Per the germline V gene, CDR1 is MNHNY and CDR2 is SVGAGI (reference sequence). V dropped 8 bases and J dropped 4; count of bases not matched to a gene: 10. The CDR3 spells CASGPPDRVYGYTF. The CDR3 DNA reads TGTGCCAGCGGCCCCCCTGACAGGGTCTATGGCTACACCTTC.

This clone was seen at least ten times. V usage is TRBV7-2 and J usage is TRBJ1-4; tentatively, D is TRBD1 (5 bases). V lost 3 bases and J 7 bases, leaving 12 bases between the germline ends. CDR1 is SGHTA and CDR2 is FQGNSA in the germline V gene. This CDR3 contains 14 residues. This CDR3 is CASSFRGAPEKLFF. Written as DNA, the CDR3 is TGTGCCAGCAGCTTTCGAGGGGCCCCTGAAAAACTGTTTTTT.

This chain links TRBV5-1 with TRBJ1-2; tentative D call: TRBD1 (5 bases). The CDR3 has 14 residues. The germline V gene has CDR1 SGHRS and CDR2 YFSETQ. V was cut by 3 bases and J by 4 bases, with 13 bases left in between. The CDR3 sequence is CASSSTGDGYGYTF. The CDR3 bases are TGCGCCAGCAGCTCTACGGGGGACGGCTATGGCTACACCTTC.

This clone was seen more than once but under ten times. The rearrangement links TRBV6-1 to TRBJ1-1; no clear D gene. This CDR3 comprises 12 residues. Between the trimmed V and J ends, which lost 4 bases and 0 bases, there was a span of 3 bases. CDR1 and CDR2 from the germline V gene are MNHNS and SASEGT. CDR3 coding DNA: TGTGCCAGCAGTGGAATGAACACTGAAGCTTTCTTT. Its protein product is CASSGMNTEAFF.

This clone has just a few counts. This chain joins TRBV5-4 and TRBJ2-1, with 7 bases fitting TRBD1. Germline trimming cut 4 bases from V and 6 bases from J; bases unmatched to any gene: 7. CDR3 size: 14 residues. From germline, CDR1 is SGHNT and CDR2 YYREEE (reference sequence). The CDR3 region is CASSRQGFSNEQFF. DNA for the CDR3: TGTGCCAGCAGCCGACAGGGTTTTTCCAATGAGCAGTTCTTC. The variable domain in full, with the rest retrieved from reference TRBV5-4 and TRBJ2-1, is ETGVTQSPTHLIKTRGQQVTLRCSSQSGHNTVSWYQQALGQGPQFIFQYYREEENGRGNFPPRFSGLQFPNYSSELNVNALELDDSALYLCASSRQGFSNEQFFGPGTRLTVL.

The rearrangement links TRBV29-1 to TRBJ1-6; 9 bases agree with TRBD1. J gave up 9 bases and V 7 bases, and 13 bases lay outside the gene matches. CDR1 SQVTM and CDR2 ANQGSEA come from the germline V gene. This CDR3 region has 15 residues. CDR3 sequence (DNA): TGCAGCGCACAGACCGGGACAGGGTCTACTTCACCCCTCCACTTT. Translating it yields CSAQTGTGSTSPLHF.

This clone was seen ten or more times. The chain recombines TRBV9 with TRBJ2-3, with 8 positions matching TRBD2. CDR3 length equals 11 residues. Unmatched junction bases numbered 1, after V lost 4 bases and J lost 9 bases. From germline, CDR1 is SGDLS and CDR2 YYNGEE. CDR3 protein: CASSTGGTQYF. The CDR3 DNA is TGTGCCAGCAGCACGGGGGGGACGCAGTATTTT.

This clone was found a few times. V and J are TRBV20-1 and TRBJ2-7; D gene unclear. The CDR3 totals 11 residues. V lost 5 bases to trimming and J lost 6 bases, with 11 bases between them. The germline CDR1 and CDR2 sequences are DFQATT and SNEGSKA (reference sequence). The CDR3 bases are TGCAGTGCTCTCGACATCTTCGAGCAGTACTTC. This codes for CSALDIFEQYF.

The CDR3: CATVQGRFGEQYF. The CDR3 region has the DNA TGTGCCACTGTACAGGGGAGGTTTGGCGAGCAGTACTTC. This sequence joins TRBV6-5 and TRBJ2-7; TRBD1 might be the D (7 bases). The CDR3 extends over 13 amino acids. Trimming removed 10 bases from V and 6 bases from J, with 19 bases in between. Germline V gene lookup returns CDR1 MNHEY and CDR2 SVGAGI.

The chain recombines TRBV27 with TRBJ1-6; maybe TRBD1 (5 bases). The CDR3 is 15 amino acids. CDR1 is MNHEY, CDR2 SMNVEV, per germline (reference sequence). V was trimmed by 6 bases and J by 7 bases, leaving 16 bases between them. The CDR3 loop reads CASRPGLGPNSPLHF. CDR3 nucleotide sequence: TGTGCCAGCAGGCCGGGGCTGGGCCCCAATTCACCCCTCCACTTT.

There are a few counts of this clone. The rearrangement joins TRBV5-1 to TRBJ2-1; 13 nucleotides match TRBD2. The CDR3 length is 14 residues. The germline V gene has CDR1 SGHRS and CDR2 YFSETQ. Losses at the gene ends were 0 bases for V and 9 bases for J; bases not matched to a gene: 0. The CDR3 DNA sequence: TGCGCCAGCAGCTTGGGGACTAGCGGGGGTGAGCAGTTCTTC. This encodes CASSLGTSGGEQFF.

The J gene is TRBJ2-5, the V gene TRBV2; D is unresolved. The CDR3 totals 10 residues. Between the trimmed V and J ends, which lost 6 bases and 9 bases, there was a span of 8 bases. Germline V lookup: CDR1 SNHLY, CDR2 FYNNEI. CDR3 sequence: CASRLKPQYF. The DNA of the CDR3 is TGTGCCAGCAGGTTGAAGCCCCAGTACTTC. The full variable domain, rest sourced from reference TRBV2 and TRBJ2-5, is EPEVTQTPSHQVTQMGQEVILRCVPISNHLYFYWYRQILGQKVEFLVSFYNNEISEKSEIFDDQFSVERPDGSNFTLKIRSTKLEDSAMYFCASRLKPQYFGPGTRLLVL.

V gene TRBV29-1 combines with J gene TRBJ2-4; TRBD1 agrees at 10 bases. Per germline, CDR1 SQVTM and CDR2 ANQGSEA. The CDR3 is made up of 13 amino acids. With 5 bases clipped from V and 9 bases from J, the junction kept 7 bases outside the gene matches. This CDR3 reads CSVTRQGASIQYF. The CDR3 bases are TGCAGCGTTACTCGACAGGGGGCTAGCATTCAGTACTTC.

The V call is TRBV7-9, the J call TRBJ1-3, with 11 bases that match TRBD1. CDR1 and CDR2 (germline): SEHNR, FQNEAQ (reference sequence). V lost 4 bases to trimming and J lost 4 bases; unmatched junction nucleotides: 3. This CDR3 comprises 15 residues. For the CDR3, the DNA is TGTGCCAGCAGCTGGACAGGGGGCACAGGAAACACCATATATTTT. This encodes CASSWTGGTGNTIYF. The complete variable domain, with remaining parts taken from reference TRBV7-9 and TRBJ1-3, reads DTGVSQNPRHKITKRGQNVTFRCDPISEHNRLYWYRQTLGQGPEFLTYFQNEAQLEKSRLLSDRFSAERPKGSFSTLEIQRTEQGDSAMYLCASSWTGGTGNTIYFGEGSWLTVV.

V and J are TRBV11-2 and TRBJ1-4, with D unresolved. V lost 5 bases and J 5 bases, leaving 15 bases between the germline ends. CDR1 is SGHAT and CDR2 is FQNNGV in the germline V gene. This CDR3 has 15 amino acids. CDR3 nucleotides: TGTGCCAGCAGCGCTAGTGGGGTTGTAAATGAAAAACTGTTTTTT. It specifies CASSASGVVNEKLFF.

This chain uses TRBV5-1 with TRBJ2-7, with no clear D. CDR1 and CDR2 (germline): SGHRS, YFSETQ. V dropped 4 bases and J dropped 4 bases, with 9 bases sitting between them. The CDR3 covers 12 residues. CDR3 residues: CASSPDGYEQYF. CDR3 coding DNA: TGCGCCAGCAGCCCGGACGGTTACGAGCAGTACTTC.